This TCR beta chain was identified during a study of shared clonotypes between healthy human individuals (dated by TCRdb to 2019 to 2021). In the study overall: A couple of women and three men aged 18 to 49 years were included in the cohort. To increase sequencing depth and limit assay-specific biases, TCR repertoire library preparation and sequencing were carried out by different laboratories using diverse techniques. Blood TCR repertoires of a handful of healthy adults were deeply sequenced to estimate repertoire size and the extent of clonotype sharing between individuals. For each donor, CD4 naive and CD4 memory were each run on three plates, CD8 naive on two plates, and CD8 memory on one plate. Per donor, leukapheresis produced somewhere between about 0.9 and 10 billion PBMCs.

The V end loses 0 bases and the J end loses 0 bases, and a stretch of 10 bases separates them. The CDR3 measures 16 amino acids from cysteine to phenylalanine. Just CDR3 DNA is preserved here, 48 bases in frame from base 1. According to the germline V gene, CDR1 reads SGDLS and CDR2 reads YYNGEE. As regards this clone: The clone's antigen remains unknown. Qualities for individual bases were not recorded, and no much larger clone is one base off.

TCR CDR3 regions were amplified from genomic DNA by multiplex PCR using the deep immunoSEQ assay. For each cell subset, the extracted genomic DNA was distributed evenly across all wells of several immunoSEQ 96-well plates, and each plate served as one replicate. For sorted subsets, each replicate PCR was loaded with 200 ng genomic DNA, equivalent to 25,000 to 35,000 T cell genomes. Purified libraries were quantified with a Qubit 3.0 fluorometer, sized on a Bioanalyzer 2100, and re-quantified with the KAPA Library Quantification kit. Every immunoSEQ 96-well plate was sequenced on a dedicated single-read 150-cycle Illumina NextSeq 550 flow cell. In the original analysis: The immunoSEQ output contained only junctional sequences without quality scores, so filtering could not match that applied to full-length reads. Sequences were annotated with PyIR, a Python wrapper for IgBLAST v1.9, and V/J genes and CDR3 were assigned using IMGT germline references. Reads with weak V/J assignments (E-value above 1e-6), missing CDR3, stop codons, out-of-frame junctions, or ambiguous translated residues were removed. V3J clonotypes were defined as sequences sharing an identical inferred V gene, J gene, and CDR3 amino acid sequence. The percentage overlap between two repertoires was calculated by dividing the number of shared unique clonotypes by the size of the smaller repertoire. Three approaches were used to assess repertoire richness: RTK rarefaction, the Chao1 estimator, and Recon v2.1 estimates of unobserved clonotypes. For all TCRbeta clonotypes obtained by the gDNA method from four donors, generation probabilities were computed with OLGA. This immuneACCESS table, as held by TCRdb, lists in-frame sequences with V and J called but not all clones. Of the missing ones, under half trace to an unresolved V gene in checked studies; the others have no known cause. The DNA was the basis for D and trimming; V, J and clone size are from that table. This sample comprises some 800,000 clones, almost 95% of them detected only once. 20% to 30% of the sample rests with the top ten.

CD8 naive samples consisted of CD45RO-negative cells that were positively selected for CCR7, yielding a CD45RA+CCR7+ population without TemRA cells. Donors were healthy HIV-negative adults with no recently reported acute infections or vaccinations. Every donor was a Caucasian adult residing in Nashville, Tennessee, USA. After blood collection by leukapheresis, PBMCs were isolated using Ficoll-Histopaque density gradient centrifugation and then cryopreserved in the vapor phase of liquid nitrogen. Analytical flow cytometry was used to check the purity and quantity of each magnetically sorted T cell population. Genomic DNA was isolated from each sorted fraction and quantified by UV absorbance on a Nanodrop 2000c. Overall study results and their limits: Sharing across several donors was observed for about 5% of naive CD4, over 3% of naive CD8, about 2.3% of memory CD4, and about 0.39% of memory CD8 clonotypes. Sampling was restricted to blood, and TCR repertoires in tissue are likely to differ from TCR repertoires in blood. Larger estimated clonotype richness was generally found for naive subsets than for memory subsets. Even with the large sequencing depth, rarefaction of the sorted-subset datasets indicated that sequencing was incomplete. Clonotypes shared by all four sorted-subset donors showed higher generation probabilities than non-shared clonotypes. Pairwise subsampling led to the expectation that sequencing depth would affect the degree of clonotype sharing among donors. The small number of donors limited the genetic and exposure-history diversity represented.

The origin of this receptor is a man aged 30 to 39 in good health. The sequence is built from TRBV9 and TRBJ2-1; matching of 6 bases hints at TRBD2 as the D gene. The specimen was naive CD8+ T cells sorted from blood. This specimen's cell subset or site label, per the study, means: CD45RA+CCR7+. The CDR3 reads as follows: CASSVGGGNSYNEQFF. The DNA sequence follows: TGTGCCAGCAGCGTAGGTGGAGGGAACTCCTACAATGAGCAGTTCTTC.